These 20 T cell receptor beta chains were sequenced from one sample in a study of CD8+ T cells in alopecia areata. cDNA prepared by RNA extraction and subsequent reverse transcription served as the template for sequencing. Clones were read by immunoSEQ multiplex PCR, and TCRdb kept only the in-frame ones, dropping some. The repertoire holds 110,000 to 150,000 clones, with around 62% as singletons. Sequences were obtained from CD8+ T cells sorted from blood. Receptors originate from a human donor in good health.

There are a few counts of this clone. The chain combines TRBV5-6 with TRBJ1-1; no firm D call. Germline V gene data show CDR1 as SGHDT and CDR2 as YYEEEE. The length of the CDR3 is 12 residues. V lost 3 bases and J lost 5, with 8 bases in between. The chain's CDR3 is CASSWESTEAFF. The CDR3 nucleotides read TGTGCCAGCAGCTGGGAGAGTACTGAAGCTTTCTTT.

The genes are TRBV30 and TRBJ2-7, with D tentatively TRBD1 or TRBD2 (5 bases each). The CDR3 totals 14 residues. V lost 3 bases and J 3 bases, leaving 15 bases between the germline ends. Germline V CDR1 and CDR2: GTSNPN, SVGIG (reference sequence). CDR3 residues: CAWSDEGRNYEQYF. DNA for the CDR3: TGTGCCTGGAGCGACGAGGGGCGCAACTACGAGCAGTACTTC.

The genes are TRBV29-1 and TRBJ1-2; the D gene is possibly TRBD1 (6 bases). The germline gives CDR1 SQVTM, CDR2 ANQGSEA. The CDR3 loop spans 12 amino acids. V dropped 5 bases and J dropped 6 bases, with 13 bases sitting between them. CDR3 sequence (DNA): TGCAGCGTTTCGACAGGACTCCATGGCTACACCTTC. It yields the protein CSVSTGLHGYTF.

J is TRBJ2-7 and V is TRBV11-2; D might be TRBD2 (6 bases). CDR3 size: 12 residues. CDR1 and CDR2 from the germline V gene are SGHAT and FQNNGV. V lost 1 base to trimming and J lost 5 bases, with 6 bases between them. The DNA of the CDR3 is TGTGCCAGCAGCTTAGCGGGGGACGAGCAGTACTTC. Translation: CASSLAGDEQYF.

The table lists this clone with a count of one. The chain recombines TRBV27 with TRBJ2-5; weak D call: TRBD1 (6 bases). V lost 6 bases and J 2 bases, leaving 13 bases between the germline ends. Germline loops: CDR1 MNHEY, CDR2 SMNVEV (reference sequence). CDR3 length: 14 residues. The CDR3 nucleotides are TGTGCCAGCAGACAGGGAAGGGATCAAGAGACCCAGTACTTC. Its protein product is CASRQGRDQETQYF.

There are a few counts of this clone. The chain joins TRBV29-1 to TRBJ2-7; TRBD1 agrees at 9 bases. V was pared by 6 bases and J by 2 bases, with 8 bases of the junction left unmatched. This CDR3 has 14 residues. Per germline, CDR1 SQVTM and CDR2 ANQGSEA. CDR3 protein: CSVPSGQGAYEQYF. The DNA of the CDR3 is TGCAGCGTCCCGTCGGGACAGGGCGCCTACGAGCAGTACTTC.

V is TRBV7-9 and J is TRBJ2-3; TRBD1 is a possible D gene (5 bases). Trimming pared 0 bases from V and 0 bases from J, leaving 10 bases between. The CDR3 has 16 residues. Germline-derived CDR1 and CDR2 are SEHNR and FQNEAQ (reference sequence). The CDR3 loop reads CASSLAIGASTDTQYF. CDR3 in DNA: TGTGCCAGCAGCTTAGCGATTGGGGCCAGCACAGATACGCAGTATTTT.

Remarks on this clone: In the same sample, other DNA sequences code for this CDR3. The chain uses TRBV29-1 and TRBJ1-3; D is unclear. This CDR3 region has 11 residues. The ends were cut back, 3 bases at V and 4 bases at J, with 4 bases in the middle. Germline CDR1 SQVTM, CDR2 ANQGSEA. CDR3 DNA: TGCAGCGTTGAGGGGGGAAACACCATATATTTT. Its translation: CSVEGGNTIYF.

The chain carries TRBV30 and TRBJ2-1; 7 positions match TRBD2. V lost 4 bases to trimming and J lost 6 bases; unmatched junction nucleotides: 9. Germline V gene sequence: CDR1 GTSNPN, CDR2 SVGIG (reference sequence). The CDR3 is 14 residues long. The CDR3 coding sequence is TGTGCCTGGACGGGGGGAGGAGGGCCCAATGAGCAGTTCTTC. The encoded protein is CAWTGGGGPNEQFF.

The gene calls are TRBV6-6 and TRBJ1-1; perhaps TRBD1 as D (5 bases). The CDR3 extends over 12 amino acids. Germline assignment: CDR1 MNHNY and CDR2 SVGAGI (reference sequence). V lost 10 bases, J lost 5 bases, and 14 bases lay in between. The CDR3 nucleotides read TGTGCCATCTCAGGGTCGGGGACTGAAGCTTTCTTT. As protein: CAISGSGTEAFF.

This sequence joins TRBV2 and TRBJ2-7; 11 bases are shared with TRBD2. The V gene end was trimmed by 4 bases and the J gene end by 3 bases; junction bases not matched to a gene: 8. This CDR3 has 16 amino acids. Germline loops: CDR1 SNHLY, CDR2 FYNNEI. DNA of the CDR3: TGTGCCAGCAGTGCGGGACTAGCGGTAATACTCTACGAGCAGTACTTC. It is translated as CASSAGLAVILYEQYF.

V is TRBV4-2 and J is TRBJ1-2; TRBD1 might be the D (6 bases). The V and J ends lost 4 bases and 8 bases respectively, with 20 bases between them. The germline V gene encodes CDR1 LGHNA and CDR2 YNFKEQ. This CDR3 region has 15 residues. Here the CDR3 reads CASSPPAYGGGGYTF. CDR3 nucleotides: TGTGCCAGCAGCCCTCCGGCCTACGGGGGCGGCGGCTACACCTTC.

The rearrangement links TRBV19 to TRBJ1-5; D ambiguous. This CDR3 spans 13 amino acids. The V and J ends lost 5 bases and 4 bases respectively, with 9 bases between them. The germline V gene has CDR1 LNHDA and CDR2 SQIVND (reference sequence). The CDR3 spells CASSLLANQPQHF. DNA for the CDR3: TGTGCCAGTAGTCTATTGGCTAATCAGCCCCAGCATTTT. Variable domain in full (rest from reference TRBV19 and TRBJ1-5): DGGITQSPKYLFRKEGQNVTLSCEQNLNHDAMYWYRQDPGQGLRLIYYSQIVNDFQKGDIAEGYSVSREKKESFPLTVTSAQKNPTAFYLCASSLLANQPQHFGDGTRLSIL.

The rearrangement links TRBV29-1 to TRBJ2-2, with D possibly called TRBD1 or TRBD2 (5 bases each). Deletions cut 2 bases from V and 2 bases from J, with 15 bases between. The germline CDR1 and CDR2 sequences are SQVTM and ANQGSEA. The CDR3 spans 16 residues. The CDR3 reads CSVESRGSDNTGELFF. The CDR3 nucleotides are TGCAGCGTTGAATCCCGGGGCAGCGACAACACCGGGGAGCTGTTTTTT.

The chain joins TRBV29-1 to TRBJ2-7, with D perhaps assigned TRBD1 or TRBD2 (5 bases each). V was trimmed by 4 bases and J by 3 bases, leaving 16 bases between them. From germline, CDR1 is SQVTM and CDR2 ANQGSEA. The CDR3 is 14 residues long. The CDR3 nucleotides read TGCAGCGTTGGCGCGCCGGGGCGCGGCTACGAGCAGTACTTC. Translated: CSVGAPGRGYEQYF.

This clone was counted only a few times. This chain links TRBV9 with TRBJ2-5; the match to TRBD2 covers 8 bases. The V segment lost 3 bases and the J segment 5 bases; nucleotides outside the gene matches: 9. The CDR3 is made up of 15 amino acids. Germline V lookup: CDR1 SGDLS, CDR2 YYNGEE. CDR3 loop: CASSDPAGEGETQYF. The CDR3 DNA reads TGTGCCAGCAGCGATCCAGCGGGAGAGGGGGAGACCCAGTACTTC.

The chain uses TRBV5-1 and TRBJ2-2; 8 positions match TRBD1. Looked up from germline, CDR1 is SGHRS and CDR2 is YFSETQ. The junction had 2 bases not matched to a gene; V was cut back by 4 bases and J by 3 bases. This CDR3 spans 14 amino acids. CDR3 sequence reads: CASSQDRDTGELFF. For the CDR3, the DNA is TGCGCCAGCAGCCAGGACAGGGACACCGGGGAGCTGTTTTTT.

The CDR3 DNA reads as TGCGCCAGCAGCCAAGGGAGCGGGAGGGTATACGAGCAGTACTTC. It is translated as CASSQGSGRVYEQYF. The chain has TRBV4-1 and TRBJ2-7; TRBD2 matches at 10 bases. From germline, CDR1 is MGHRA and CDR2 YSYEKL. The J segment lost 4 bases and the V segment lost 1 base, leaving 4 bases of the junction unmatched. The CDR3 extends over 15 amino acids.

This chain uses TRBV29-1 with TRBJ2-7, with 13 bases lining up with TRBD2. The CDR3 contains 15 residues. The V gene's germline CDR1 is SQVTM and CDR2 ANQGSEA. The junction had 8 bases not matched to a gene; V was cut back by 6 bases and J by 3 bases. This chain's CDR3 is CSVRGLAGDSYEQYF. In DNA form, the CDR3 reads TGCAGCGTGAGAGGACTAGCGGGAGATAGCTACGAGCAGTACTTC.

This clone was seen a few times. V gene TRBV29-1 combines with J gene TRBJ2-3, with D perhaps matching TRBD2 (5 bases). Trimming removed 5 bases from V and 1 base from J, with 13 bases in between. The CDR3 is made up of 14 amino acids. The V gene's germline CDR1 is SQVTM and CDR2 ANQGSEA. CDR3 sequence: CSVLGVGGTDTQYF. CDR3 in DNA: TGCAGCGTTCTCGGGGTCGGGGGCACAGATACGCAGTATTTT.